This paragraph reports one TCR beta chain. Per the authors' pipeline: Amplification from reference gene primers served as the basis for estimated nucleated cell counts. The protocol was immunoSEQ multiplex PCR, while the TCRdb copy is restricted to in-frame clones and leaves out a portion. The V and J calls and clone size are taken from that table; D and trimming were inferred from the DNA. Counted here are some 170,000 clones, over 70% occurring once; the ten biggest clones make up roughly 9%. The data originate from a study of blood T cell repertoires in COVID-19. Study at large: Sites in the United States, Italy and Spain provided acute and convalescent COVID-19 samples. The analysed material was cDNA or gDNA that came from T cells, B-cell-depleted T cells, or PBMCs.

The CDR3 has 14 amino acids. The V gene lost 1 base and the J gene lost 9 bases, with 16 bases spanning the gap. The V gene's germline CDR1 is LGHDT and CDR2 YNNKEL (reference sequence). This sequence originates from a woman of 80 years or more with active or convalescent COVID-19. This chain uses TRBV3-1 (or the pseudogene TRBV3-2) with TRBJ2-7, with a possible D match to TRBD1 (6 bases). Sequenced sample: peripheral blood. CDR3 protein: CASSQATGQQRQYF. CDR3 bases: TGTGCCAGCAGCCAAGCTACCGGACAGCAGCGGCAGTACTTC.